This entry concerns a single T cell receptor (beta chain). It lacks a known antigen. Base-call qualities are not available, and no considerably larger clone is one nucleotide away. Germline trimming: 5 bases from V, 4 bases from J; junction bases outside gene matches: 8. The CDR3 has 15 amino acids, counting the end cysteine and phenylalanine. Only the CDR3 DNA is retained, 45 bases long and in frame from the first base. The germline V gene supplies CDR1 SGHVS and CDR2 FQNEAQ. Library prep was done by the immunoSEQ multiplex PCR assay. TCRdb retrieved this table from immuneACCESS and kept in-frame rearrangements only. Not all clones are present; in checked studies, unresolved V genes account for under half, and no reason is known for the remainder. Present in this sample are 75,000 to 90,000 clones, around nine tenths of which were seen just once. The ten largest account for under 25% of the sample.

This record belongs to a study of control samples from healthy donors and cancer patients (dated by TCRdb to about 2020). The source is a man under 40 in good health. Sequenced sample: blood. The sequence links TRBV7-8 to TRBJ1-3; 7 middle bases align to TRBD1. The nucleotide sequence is TGTGCCAGCAGCCCGAGGCAGGGGGTGGGAAACACCATATATTTT. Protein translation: CASSPRQGVGNTIYF.